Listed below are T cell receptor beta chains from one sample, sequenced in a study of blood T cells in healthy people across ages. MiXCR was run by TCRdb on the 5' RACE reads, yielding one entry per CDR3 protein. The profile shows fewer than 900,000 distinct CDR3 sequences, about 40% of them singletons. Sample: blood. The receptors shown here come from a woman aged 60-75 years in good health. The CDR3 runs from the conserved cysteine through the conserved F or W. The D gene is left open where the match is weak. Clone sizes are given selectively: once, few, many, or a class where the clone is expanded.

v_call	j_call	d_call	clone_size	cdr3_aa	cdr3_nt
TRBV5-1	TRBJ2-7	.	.	CASSPAGNHEQYF	TGCGCCAGCAGCCCCGCGGGGAATCACGAGCAGTACTTC
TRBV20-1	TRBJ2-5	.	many	CSARVQFKETQYF	TGCAGTGCTAGAGTCCAGTTCAAAGAGACCCAGTACTTC
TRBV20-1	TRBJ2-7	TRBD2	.	CSARSPPRETTYEQYF	TGCAGTGCTAGATCGCCCCCGCGGGAGACGACCTACGAGCAGTACTTC
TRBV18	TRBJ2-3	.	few	CASSPSRLTDTQYF	TGTGCCAGCTCACCAAGCCGCCTTACAGATACGCAGTATTTT
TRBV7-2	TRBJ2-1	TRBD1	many	CASSLDRGLYNEQFF	TGTGCCAGCAGCTTGGACAGGGGGCTTTACAATGAGCAGTTCTTC
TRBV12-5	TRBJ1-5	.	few	CASGLDQPPNQPQHF	TGTGCTAGTGGTTTGGACCAACCCCCCAATCAGCCCCAGCATTTT
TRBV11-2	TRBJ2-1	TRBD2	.	CASSHSAGAYNEQFF	TGTGCCAGCAGCCACTCAGCGGGGGCCTACAATGAGCAGTTCTTC
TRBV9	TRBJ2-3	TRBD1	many	CASGDRDMDTQYF	TGTGCCAGCGGGGACAGGGATATGGATACGCAGTATTTT
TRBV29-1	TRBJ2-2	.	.	CSAFAARDNTGELFF	TGCAGCGCCTTCGCGGCCAGGGACAACACCGGGGAGCTGTTTTTT
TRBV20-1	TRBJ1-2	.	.	CSASGGYSNYGYTF	TGCAGTGCTAGTGGGGGATACTCTAACTATGGCTACACCTTC
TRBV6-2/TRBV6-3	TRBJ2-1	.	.	CASRKRNNEQFF	TGTGCCAGCAGAAAGCGAAACAATGAGCAGTTCTTC
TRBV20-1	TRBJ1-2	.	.	CSASSSSGRNGYTF	TGCAGTGCTAGTAGTTCCTCGGGCCGGAATGGCTACACCTTC
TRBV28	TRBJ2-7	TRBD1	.	CAVGRTGSRSSYEQYF	TGTGCGGTAGGCAGGACAGGGAGCCGCAGCTCCTACGAGCAGTACTTC
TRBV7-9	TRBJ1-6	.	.	CASSWTEHNSPLHF	TGTGCCAGCAGCTGGACAGAACATAATTCACCCCTCCACTTT
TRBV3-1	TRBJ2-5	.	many	CASSQDSRDLYSQETQYF	TGTGCCAGCAGCCAAGATAGCCGGGACCTCTACTCCCAAGAGACCCAGTACTTC
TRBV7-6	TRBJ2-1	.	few	CASSRGRGPDNEQFF	TGTGCCAGCAGCCGAGGCCGGGGTCCAGACAATGAGCAGTTCTTC
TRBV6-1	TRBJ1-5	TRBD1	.	CASSPGQHSSSSNQPQHF	TGTGCCAGCAGTCCGGGACAGCATTCATCCTCTAGCAATCAGCCCCAGCATTTT
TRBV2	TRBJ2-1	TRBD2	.	CASSETSGGAREQFF	TGTGCCAGCAGTGAGACTAGCGGGGGGGCCCGGGAGCAGTTCTTC
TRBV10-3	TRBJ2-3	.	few	CAISEIVTVSTDTQYF	TGTGCCATCAGTGAGATCGTCACGGTTAGCACAGATACGCAGTATTTT
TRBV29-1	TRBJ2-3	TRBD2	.	CSAERGRGTDTQYF	TGCAGCGCCGAGCGGGGGCGGGGCACAGATACGCAGTATTTT
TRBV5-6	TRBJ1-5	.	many	CASSFYGGGQPQHF	TGTGCCAGCAGCTTTTACGGGGGCGGTCAGCCCCAGCATTTT
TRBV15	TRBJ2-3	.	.	CATRITSTDTQYF	TGTGCCACCAGGATTACGTCCACAGATACGCAGTATTTT
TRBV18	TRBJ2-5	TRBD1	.	CASSLAYRGTETQYF	TGTGCCAGCTCCCTTGCTTACAGGGGGACGGAGACCCAGTACTTC